The 26 T cell receptor beta chains presented below share a single source sample, sequenced in a study of cytomegalovirus exposure and HLA in healthy donors. PCR primers comprised 60 Vbeta and 13 Jbeta primers. Assay used: immunoSEQ multiplex PCR; TCRdb lists only in-frame clones, some missing. The sample has 130,000 or so clones; around 77% are singletons. Sequencing was performed on PBMCs. The source of these receptors is a young man in good health and CMV-seronegative.

The CDR3 DNA is TGTGCCCTCGACAGCTGGTGCGGACAGCCCCAGCATTTT. Translation: CALDSWCGQPQHF. The chain carries TRBV27 and TRBJ1-5; tentative D call: TRBD1 (5 bases). The V end lost 11 bases, the J end lost 7 bases, and 18 bases lay between the germline ends. The CDR3 contains 13 residues. The germline gives CDR1 MNHEY, CDR2 SMNVEV (reference sequence).

The chain uses TRBV7-9 and TRBJ1-4, with D unclear. Germline CDR1 is SEHNR and CDR2 is FQNEAQ (reference sequence). Trimming took 3 bases from V and 7 from J, leaving 9 bases between them. The CDR3 totals 13 residues. The CDR3 sequence is CASSFLTAEKLFF. Written as DNA, the CDR3 is TGTGCCAGCAGCTTTCTTACTGCTGAAAAACTGTTTTTT.

This clone was seen just once. This chain joins TRBV29-1 and TRBJ2-7, with D perhaps matching TRBD2 (5 bases). Per the germline V gene, CDR1 is SQVTM and CDR2 is ANQGSEA. V dropped 4 bases and J dropped 1 base, with 14 bases sitting between them. There are 14 residues in the CDR3. CDR3 loop: CSVVQRLGSYEQYF. The CDR3 DNA follows: TGCAGCGTTGTTCAGCGGTTGGGGTCCTACGAGCAGTACTTC.

This clone was recorded only once. V gene TRBV7-9 combines with J gene TRBJ1-4; possible D gene TRBD1, 5 bases. Between the trimmed V and J ends, which lost 5 bases and 7 bases, there was a span of 17 bases. The CDR3 is 15 residues long. In germline, CDR1 is SEHNR, CDR2 FQNEAQ (reference sequence). The CDR3 sequence: CASSPPDNWGEKLFF. CDR3 nucleotide sequence: TGTGCCAGCAGCCCACCGGACAACTGGGGTGAAAAACTGTTTTTT. The whole variable domain, remainder taken from reference TRBV7-9 and TRBJ1-4, is DTGVSQNPRHKITKRGQNVTFRCDPISEHNRLYWYRQTLGQGPEFLTYFQNEAQLEKSRLLSDRFSAERPKGSFSTLEIQRTEQGDSAMYLCASSPPDNWGEKLFFGSGTQLSVL.

V is TRBV7-2 and J is TRBJ2-7; possibly TRBD2 for D (6 bases). The germline V gene has CDR1 SGHTA and CDR2 FQGNSA. V was shortened by 4 bases and J by 8 bases, with 12 bases between the two germline ends. The CDR3 has 12 residues. The CDR3 region is CASSSGGNQQYF. The CDR3 bases are TGTGCCAGCAGCTCCGGCGGGAATCAGCAGTACTTC.

As for this clone: The CDR3 carries no conserved terminal phenylalanine or tryptophan, so it likely arises from a read error. The chain couples TRBV6-5 to TRBJ1-3; TRBD1 matches 8 bases. Looked up from germline, CDR1 is MNHEY and CDR2 is SVGAGI. Losses at the gene ends were 2 bases for V and 0 bases for J; bases not matched to a gene: 3. There are 16 residues in the CDR3. CDR3 protein: CASSYGQGYSGNTIYS. The CDR3 DNA is TGTGCCAGCAGTTACGGACAGGGTTACTCTGGAAACACCATATATTCT.

This sequence joins TRBV4-3 and TRBJ2-1; TRBD2 is a possible D gene (5 bases). This CDR3 is built from 16 residues. V gave up 0 bases and J gave up 0 bases, with 9 bases separating them. Germline CDR1 is LGHNA and CDR2 is YSLEER. The CDR3 region is CASSQESGASYNEQFF. The CDR3 DNA sequence: TGCGCCAGCAGCCAAGAGAGCGGAGCCTCCTACAATGAGCAGTTCTTC.

The sample holds a few counts of this clone. The V and J genes are TRBV5-4 and TRBJ1-1; D unresolved. Germline assignment: CDR1 SGHNT and CDR2 YYREEE (reference sequence). There are 14 residues in the CDR3. With 0 bases removed from V and 2 bases from J, the gap between germline ends came to 8 bases. The CDR3 region has the DNA TGTGCCAGCAGCTTGGATCCGCTAAACACTGAAGCTTTCTTT. It is translated as CASSLDPLNTEAFF.

This clone was counted between two and nine times. This chain connects TRBV5-6 to TRBJ1-6; unclear D gene. The germline V gene encodes CDR1 SGHDT and CDR2 YYEEEE. Trimming cost V 2 bases and J 0 bases, with 6 bases left between them. The CDR3 extends over 15 amino acids. CDR3 sequence reads: CASSFYSSYNSPLHF. The CDR3, as DNA: TGTGCCAGCAGCTTTTACAGCTCCTATAATTCACCCCTCCACTTT.

The table lists this clone with a few counts. V and J are TRBV11-2 and TRBJ1-5; TRBD1 is a possible D gene (5 bases). This CDR3 contains 13 residues. V lost 5 bases and J lost 4, with 9 bases in between. Per germline, CDR1 SGHAT and CDR2 FQNNGV. The CDR3 DNA sequence: TGTGCCAGCAGCCAGGGTCTTAATCAGCCCCAGCATTTT. As protein: CASSQGLNQPQHF.

This chain joins TRBV6-5 and TRBJ2-7; TRBD2 matches at 9 bases. The V gene end was trimmed by 6 bases and the J gene end by 5 bases; junction bases not matched to a gene: 11. This CDR3 is built from 15 residues. The germline V gene has CDR1 MNHEY and CDR2 SVGAGI. CDR3 residues: CASRDPGTSNNEQYF. Written as DNA, the CDR3 is TGTGCCAGCAGAGACCCCGGGACTAGCAATAACGAGCAGTACTTC.

The chain is built from TRBV6-5 and TRBJ1-3; D is ambiguous. The length of the CDR3 is 14 residues. The germline V gene has CDR1 MNHEY and CDR2 SVGAGI. V lost 4 bases to trimming and J lost 3 bases, with 10 bases between them. CDR3 protein: CASSSRSVGNTIYF. CDR3 DNA sequence: TGTGCCAGCAGTTCGCGTTCTGTTGGAAACACCATATATTTT.

This clone was counted between two and nine times. DNA of the CDR3: TGTGCCAGCAGGATGAGCGGAGGAGCAACTAATGAAAAACTGTTTTTT. It encodes CASRMSGGATNEKLFF. The genes are TRBV6-6 and TRBJ1-4; D gene uncertain. Trimming removed 6 bases from V and 0 bases from J, with 14 bases in between. The CDR3 has 16 residues. Germline V gene data show CDR1 as MNHNY and CDR2 as SVGAGI (reference sequence).

The V and J genes are TRBV28 and TRBJ2-7; a possible D gene is TRBD1 (5 bases). The germline CDR1 and CDR2 sequences are MDHEN and SYDVKM. The CDR3 loop spans 14 amino acids. V dropped 9 bases and J dropped 2 bases, with 17 bases sitting between them. The CDR3 protein is CASSGPERPYEQYF. The CDR3, as DNA: TGTGCCAGTTCAGGGCCCGAAAGGCCCTACGAGCAGTACTTC.

The J gene is TRBJ2-3, the V gene TRBV7-3, with D possibly matching TRBD2 (6 bases). The CDR3 totals 14 residues. The ends were cut back, 5 bases at V and 1 base at J, with 10 bases in the middle. Germline assignment: CDR1 SGHTA and CDR2 FQGTGA. The DNA of the CDR3 is TGTGCCAGCAGCCGGGACTCTCGCACAGATACGCAGTATTTT. The encoded protein is CASSRDSRTDTQYF.

The chain recombines TRBV25-1 with TRBJ2-5; D may be TRBD1 (5 bases). Between the trimmed V and J ends, which lost 5 bases and 3 bases, there was a span of 16 bases. CDR1 MGHDK and CDR2 SYGVNS come from the germline V gene. The CDR3 is 15 amino acids. Here the CDR3 reads CASSKQDQVEETQYF. Written as DNA, the CDR3 is TGTGCCAGCAGTAAACAGGATCAGGTGGAAGAGACCCAGTACTTC.

The chain combines TRBV2 with TRBJ2-7; TRBD2 agrees at 12 bases. Germline V CDR1 and CDR2: SNHLY, FYNNEI. This CDR3 has 17 residues. V lost 3 bases to trimming and J lost 2 bases; unmatched junction nucleotides: 8. The CDR3 sequence is CASSDGLAGGDAYEQYF. The CDR3 nucleotides are TGTGCCAGCAGTGATGGGCTAGCGGGAGGGGACGCCTACGAGCAGTACTTC.

This clone was observed once. This sequence joins TRBV4-2 and TRBJ1-4, with 9 bases identical to TRBD1. Germline V gene sequence: CDR1 LGHNA, CDR2 YNFKEQ. The CDR3 sequence is 20 residues long. V dropped 0 bases and J dropped 5; count of bases not matched to a gene: 16. CDR3 in amino acids: CASSQDPPNLGQGRNEKLFF. In nucleotides, the CDR3 is TGTGCCAGCAGCCAAGATCCACCCAACCTAGGACAGGGGAGAAATGAAAAACTGTTTTTT.

The chain combines TRBV30 with TRBJ1-4; weak D call: TRBD1 (5 bases). CDR3 length: 13 amino acids. V lost 0 bases, J lost 5 bases, and 7 bases lay in between. The germline CDR1 and CDR2 sequences are GTSNPN and SVGIG (reference sequence). The CDR3 here is CAWSVRGNEKLFF. The DNA for the CDR3 is TGTGCCTGGAGTGTACGGGGGAATGAAAAACTGTTTTTT.

This chain joins TRBV7-9 and TRBJ2-3; 13 bases align to TRBD2. The germline V gene has CDR1 SEHNR and CDR2 FQNEAQ (reference sequence). The ends lost 5 bases at V and 4 bases at J; junction bases unmatched: 12. The CDR3 extends over 18 amino acids. The CDR3 loop is CASSPWTSGGGHPDTQYF. CDR3 bases: TGTGCCAGCAGCCCCTGGACTAGCGGGGGAGGTCACCCAGATACGCAGTATTTT. Complete variable domain (other parts from reference TRBV7-9 and TRBJ2-3): DTGVSQNPRHKITKRGQNVTFRCDPISEHNRLYWYRQTLGQGPEFLTYFQNEAQLEKSRLLSDRFSAERPKGSFSTLEIQRTEQGDSAMYLCASSPWTSGGGHPDTQYFGPGTRLTVL.

This clone has just a few counts. The CDR3 region has the DNA TGTGCCAGCAGTGGGGACAGAAGAGACACTGAAGCTTTCTTT. Amino acids: CASSGDRRDTEAFF. The gene calls are TRBV25-1 and TRBJ1-1, with TRBD1 matching over 7 bases. Germline CDR1 reads MGHDK; CDR2 reads SYGVNS. The CDR3 is made up of 14 amino acids. J was trimmed by 3 bases and V by 4 bases; bases with no gene match: 5.

The rearrangement joins TRBV2 to TRBJ1-5; the match to TRBD1 covers 11 bases. This CDR3 contains 14 residues. From germline, CDR1 is SNHLY and CDR2 FYNNEI. J was trimmed by 5 bases and V by 6 bases; bases with no gene match: 3. The CDR3 loop reads CASSGTGGDQPQHF. CDR3 nucleotides: TGTGCCAGCAGCGGGACAGGGGGAGATCAGCCCCAGCATTTT.

The gene calls are TRBV10-3 and TRBJ2-2; 8 bases agree with TRBD2. V shed 5 bases and J 5 bases; nucleotides not matched to a gene: 10. The CDR3 has 16 residues. The V gene's germline CDR1 is ENHRY and CDR2 SYGVKD. CDR3 protein: CAISTSGGALTGELFF. The CDR3 nucleotides read TGTGCCATCAGTACTTCCGGGGGGGCTTTAACCGGGGAGCTGTTTTTT.

The V call is TRBV21-1, the J call TRBJ1-5; TRBD1, the D gene given by the table, was not confirmed from the DNA. TRBV21-1 is labeled a pseudogene. The CDR3 is 15 residues long. The DNA of the CDR3 is TGTGCCAGCAGCGAAAGGACACGTAGCAATCAGCCCCAGCATTTT. Residues: CASSERTRSNQPQHF.

The chain combines TRBV6-1 with TRBJ1-5; TRBD1 aligns across 7 bases. The CDR3 has 13 residues. Germline lookup yields CDR1 MNHNS and CDR2 SASEGT. The ends lost 7 bases at V and 2 bases at J; junction bases unmatched: 2. Here the CDR3 DNA reads TGTGCCAGCAACGACAGGGGCAATCAGCCCCAGCATTTT. It yields the protein CASNDRGNQPQHF.

The rearrangement links TRBV29-1 to TRBJ2-3; 16 nucleotides match TRBD2. V was clipped by 3 bases and J by 8 bases; unmatched bases: 5. The germline V gene has CDR1 SQVTM and CDR2 ANQGSEA. The CDR3 has 15 residues. CDR3 sequence: CSVDPGTSGRVTQYF. The CDR3 DNA reads TGCAGCGTTGACCCCGGGACTAGCGGGAGGGTTACGCAGTATTTT.